A single sample gave rise to the 11 T cell receptor beta chains below, sequenced in a study of CD8 T cells in Susac syndrome. cDNA came from about 0.51 to 1 ug RNA primed by random hexamers. Each CDR3 protein is one row after TCRdb ran MiXCR on the immunoSEQ multiplex PCR reads. The sample carries roughly 150,000 distinct CDR3 sequences, approximately 95% recorded once. Sequenced sample: CD4+ T cells from PBMCs. These receptors originate from a human donor with Susac syndrome.

The chain carries TRBV5-1 and TRBJ2-1; 12 positions match TRBD2. Looked up from germline, CDR1 is SGHRS and CDR2 is YFSETQ. The V and J ends lost 2 bases and 2 bases, in that order; junction bases with no gene match: 2. This CDR3 spans 16 amino acids. CDR3 in DNA: TGCGCCAGCAGCTTCTCTAGCGGGGGGGCCTACAATGAGCAGTTCTTC. It encodes CASSFSSGGAYNEQFF. Variable domain in full (rest from reference TRBV5-1 and TRBJ2-1): KAGVTQTPRYLIKTRGQQVTLSCSPISGHRSVSWYQQTPGQGLQFLFEYFSETQRNKGNFPGRFSGRQFSNSRSEMNVSTLELGDSALYLCASSFSSGGAYNEQFFGPGTRLTVL.

This chain connects TRBV25-1 to TRBJ2-2, with D possibly TRBD1 on 5 matching bases. CDR1 and CDR2 from the germline V gene are MGHDK and SYGVNS. The CDR3 covers 15 residues. The V and J ends lost 4 bases and 2 bases respectively, with 11 bases between them. The CDR3 is CASSALTGNTGELFF. In nucleotides, the CDR3 is TGTGCCAGCAGTGCGCTTACAGGAAACACCGGGGAGCTGTTTTTT. Drawing the rest from reference TRBV25-1 and TRBJ2-2, the complete variable domain is EADIYQTPRYLVIGTGKKITLECSQTMGHDKMYWYQQDPGMELHLIHYSYGVNSTEKGDLSSESTVSRIRTEHFPLTLESARPSHTSQYLCASSALTGNTGELFFGEGSRLTVL.

The chain has TRBV6-1 and TRBJ2-1, with TRBD2 identical over 12 bases. CDR1 is MNHNS and CDR2 is SASEGT in the germline V gene. CDR3 length equals 16 residues. V shed 5 bases, J shed 9 bases, and the junction held 11 bases outside the gene matches. CDR3 amino acids: CASSTTGLAGNFEQFF. The CDR3, as DNA: TGTGCCAGCAGTACAACCGGACTAGCGGGGAACTTTGAGCAGTTCTTC.

This clonotype appeared once. The V and J genes are TRBV3-1 and TRBJ1-1, with 12 bases that match TRBD1. V dropped 4 bases and J dropped 4; count of bases not matched to a gene: 10. The length of the CDR3 is 17 residues. Germline assignment: CDR1 LGHDT and CDR2 YNNKEL (reference sequence). The CDR3 region has the DNA TGTGCCAGCAGCCCGTTCCCGGGACAGGGGGCGGGCACTGAAGCTTTCTTT. It translates to CASSPFPGQGAGTEAFF.

The rearrangement uses TRBV28 and TRBJ2-4; a possible D gene is TRBD2 (5 bases). This CDR3 is built from 13 residues. Germline-derived CDR1 and CDR2 are MDHEN and SYDVKM. V was cut by 5 bases and J by 6 bases, with 11 bases left in between. DNA of the CDR3: TGTGCCAGCAGTGGAGAGGGCCTAAACATTCAGTACTTC. This translates into CASSGEGLNIQYF.

Here the CDR3 reads CSAQEGGYPNYGYTF. The CDR3 bases are TGCAGTGCACAGGAGGGTGGCTACCCTAACTATGGCTACACCTTC. J is TRBJ1-2 and V is TRBV20-1; weak D call: TRBD1 (5 bases). The CDR3 has 15 residues. Germline lookup yields CDR1 DFQATT and CDR2 SNEGSKA (reference sequence). Trimming left V 6 bases short and J 0 bases short, with 17 bases between.

V is TRBV15 and J is TRBJ2-1, with a possible D match to TRBD2 (7 bases). Germline-derived CDR1 and CDR2 are LNHNV and YYDKDF (reference sequence). The CDR3 is made up of 15 amino acids. Trimming left V 3 bases short and J 4 bases short, with 13 bases between. As DNA, the CDR3 is TGTGCCACCAGCAGCCCGGGGGGCGGGTACAATGAGCAGTTCTTC. Its protein product is CATSSPGGGYNEQFF. Based on the CDR3 plus reference TRBV15 and TRBJ2-1, the full variable domain is DAMVIQNPRYQVTQFGKPVTLSCSQTLNHNVMYWYQQKSSQAPKLLFHYYDKDFNNEADTPDNFQSRRPNTSFCFLDIRSPGLGDTAMYLCATSSPGGGYNEQFFGPGTRLTVL.

The chain has TRBV12-3 or TRBV12-4 and TRBJ1-6, with TRBD1 matching over 9 bases. The CDR3 spans 14 residues. V lost 3 bases and J lost 7; bases outside the gene matches: 1. This CDR3 reads CASSLGTGNSPLHF. CDR3 coding DNA: TGTGCCAGCAGTTTGGGGACAGGGAATTCACCCCTCCACTTT.

V and J are TRBV20-1 and TRBJ2-7; 9 nucleotides line up with TRBD2. The CDR3 length is 14 residues. V dropped 2 bases and J dropped 9; count of bases not matched to a gene: 11. The germline V gene encodes CDR1 DFQATT and CDR2 SNEGSKA (reference sequence). DNA of the CDR3: TGCAGTGCTAGATTCCTAGCGGGGATTGCAGGGCAGTACTTC. Protein product: CSARFLAGIAGQYF.

This clonotype was detected once. The V and J genes are TRBV5-4 and TRBJ2-1; a possible D gene is TRBD2 (6 bases). CDR1 is SGHNT, CDR2 YYREEE, per germline (reference sequence). The V end was cut by 3 bases, the J end by 9 bases, with 13 bases between. The CDR3 is made up of 13 amino acids. The CDR3 is CASSSVPGGEQFF. The CDR3 nucleotides are TGTGCCAGCAGCTCCGTCCCCGGGGGTGAGCAGTTCTTC.

The rearrangement joins TRBV4-1 to TRBJ2-2; tentative D call: TRBD1 (6 bases). Germline V gene sequence: CDR1 MGHRA, CDR2 YSYEKL. V was pared by 3 bases and J by 7 bases, with 24 bases between. The CDR3 has 18 residues. CDR3 sequence reads: CASSHGGAQGLVDGELFF. DNA of the CDR3: TGCGCCAGCAGCCACGGTGGGGCACAGGGTTTGGTGGACGGGGAGCTGTTTTTT.